This is a list of T cell receptor beta chains from one sample in a study of T-cell memory formation after mild COVID-19. TCRdb recomputed calls from the 5' RACE reads with MiXCR, one row per CDR3 protein. The sample holds 80,000 to 95,000 distinct CDR3 sequences, roughly 25% seen once. The specimen sequenced was PBMCs or a T cell subset sorted from them (not recorded which). The receptor source for this set is a young man who had mild COVID-19 (a few samples of this study predate the infection). Cell type and time point are not known. The conserved cysteine and the conserved F or W are not part of the CDR3 here. Fields, in order: clone size, D gene, V gene, CDR3 protein. D genes are given only for firm matches. Some rows mark clone size as missing; the rest say once, few, many or name a class of expanded clone.

clone_size: -
d_call: -
v_call: TRBV27
cdr3_aa: ASLTSGSRAF

clone_size: -
d_call: -
v_call: TRBV28
cdr3_aa: ASSFAGSSTDTQY

clone_size: -
d_call: -
v_call: TRBV12-5
cdr3_aa: ASGFFPGEQY

clone_size: -
d_call: TRBD2
v_call: TRBV20-1
cdr3_aa: SAPLAGIDYNEQF

clone_size: -
d_call: -
v_call: TRBV27
cdr3_aa: ASSVISPIFSYNEQF

clone_size: -
d_call: -
v_call: TRBV27
cdr3_aa: ASSLSLVGGFDQPQH

clone_size: -
d_call: TRBD1
v_call: TRBV2
cdr3_aa: ASSDGQDRLTDTQY

clone_size: few
d_call: -
v_call: TRBV9
cdr3_aa: ASSVEGASETQY

clone_size: -
d_call: -
v_call: TRBV10-3
cdr3_aa: AIRDRITYEQY

clone_size: -
d_call: TRBD2
v_call: TRBV11-2
cdr3_aa: ASSAIGGGRRIQY

clone_size: -
d_call: -
v_call: TRBV6-5
cdr3_aa: ASTYWDNGSNEQY

clone_size: -
d_call: -
v_call: TRBV6-2/TRBV6-3
cdr3_aa: ASTRGLHGYT

clone_size: -
d_call: -
v_call: TRBV4-1
cdr3_aa: ASSKRWVRIFSGNTIY

clone_size: -
d_call: -
v_call: TRBV10-3
cdr3_aa: AISVTGPLRYGYT

clone_size: -
d_call: -
v_call: TRBV6-4
cdr3_aa: ATSEGSYNEQF

clone_size: -
d_call: -
v_call: TRBV11-2
cdr3_aa: ASHTGALSYNEQF

clone_size: once
d_call: TRBD2
v_call: TRBV4-2
cdr3_aa: ASSPGLANYNEQF

clone_size: -
d_call: TRBD1
v_call: TRBV4-1
cdr3_aa: ASSPGQGQTQY

clone_size: few
d_call: TRBD2
v_call: TRBV12-3/TRBV12-4
cdr3_aa: ASSGLAGNPPGSQY

clone_size: -
d_call: -
v_call: TRBV29-1
cdr3_aa: SAQGGENTEAF

clone_size: -
d_call: -
v_call: TRBV7-9
cdr3_aa: ASSPPRGVSDTQY

clone_size: few
d_call: -
v_call: TRBV12-3/TRBV12-4
cdr3_aa: ASSLGPDYEQY

clone_size: few
d_call: -
v_call: TRBV7-7
cdr3_aa: ASSLELKETQY

clone_size: -
d_call: TRBD2
v_call: TRBV12-3/TRBV12-4
cdr3_aa: ASSPSGGRAQTQY

clone_size: once
d_call: TRBD1
v_call: TRBV12-3/TRBV12-4
cdr3_aa: ASLAGGRETQY

clone_size: few
d_call: -
v_call: TRBV28
cdr3_aa: AIETGNLGTDTQY

clone_size: few
d_call: TRBD1
v_call: TRBV28
cdr3_aa: ASCWTGRNTEAF

clone_size: -
d_call: TRBD2
v_call: TRBV6-6
cdr3_aa: ASSYLLAGGNEQF

clone_size: few
d_call: -
v_call: TRBV4-1
cdr3_aa: ASSTGTYEQY

clone_size: few
d_call: TRBD1
v_call: TRBV10-3
cdr3_aa: AISEGTENYEQY

clone_size: few
d_call: -
v_call: TRBV12-3/TRBV12-4
cdr3_aa: ASRRLGGLGTGELF

clone_size: few
d_call: TRBD1
v_call: TRBV7-9
cdr3_aa: ASGQGVGANVLT

clone_size: few
d_call: -
v_call: TRBV7-9
cdr3_aa: ATRWESSGNTIY

clone_size: -
d_call: TRBD1
v_call: TRBV7-8
cdr3_aa: ASSLARTGEYSNQPQH

clone_size: -
d_call: -
v_call: TRBV28
cdr3_aa: ASGDRGFGGYT

clone_size: -
d_call: -
v_call: TRBV9
cdr3_aa: ASSYGGRGTDTQY

clone_size: -
d_call: -
v_call: TRBV29-1
cdr3_aa: SVEEGWRPHGYT

clone_size: many
d_call: -
v_call: TRBV7-9
cdr3_aa: ASSPYGGVSGELF

clone_size: few
d_call: -
v_call: TRBV14
cdr3_aa: ASSQDSREYNSPLH

clone_size: few
d_call: -
v_call: TRBV7-9
cdr3_aa: ASSRPRSLDGYT

clone_size: few
d_call: TRBD1
v_call: TRBV5-1
cdr3_aa: ASSGGTGANTEAF

clone_size: -
d_call: -
v_call: TRBV9
cdr3_aa: ASSISGTRVDEQF

clone_size: -
d_call: TRBD2
v_call: TRBV5-1
cdr3_aa: ASSWTSGGHTDTQY

clone_size: few
d_call: TRBD2
v_call: TRBV7-6
cdr3_aa: ASSPGLGITDTQY

clone_size: -
d_call: TRBD1
v_call: TRBV5-1
cdr3_aa: ASSSPDRLGYT

clone_size: -
d_call: TRBD1
v_call: TRBV9
cdr3_aa: ASSVGDRGTEAF

clone_size: few
d_call: TRBD2
v_call: TRBV27
cdr3_aa: ASSSLAGWYTDTQY

clone_size: -
d_call: -
v_call: TRBV27
cdr3_aa: ASSFVRGLNNEQF

clone_size: -
d_call: -
v_call: TRBV20-1
cdr3_aa: SARDQGLGDNSPLH

clone_size: -
d_call: -
v_call: TRBV6-2/TRBV6-3
cdr3_aa: ASRGLYNEQF

clone_size: many
d_call: -
v_call: TRBV5-1
cdr3_aa: ASSLYSGANVLT

clone_size: few
d_call: TRBD1
v_call: TRBV5-1
cdr3_aa: ASSVTGYGYT

clone_size: few
d_call: TRBD2
v_call: TRBV5-8
cdr3_aa: ASSTGTSGYNEQF

clone_size: few
d_call: TRBD1
v_call: TRBV7-9
cdr3_aa: ASRGQGRETQY

clone_size: -
d_call: -
v_call: TRBV12-3/TRBV12-4
cdr3_aa: ASLTEGLKLF